This passage covers 27 T cell receptor beta chains from one sample sequenced in a study of blood T cell repertoires in COVID-19. The table came from immunoSEQ multiplex PCR; TCRdb's copy has only in-frame clones and leaves some out. The repertoire has 120,000 or so clones, roughly 70% of them found once; the top ten carry around 0.9%. Sequencing was performed on peripheral blood. These receptors all stem from a human donor with acute or convalescent COVID-19. The donor label of this sample is uncertain.

This clone was detected a few times. The chain recombines TRBV2 with TRBJ1-1, with D perhaps TRBD1 (6 bases). This CDR3 contains 13 residues. V was clipped by 4 bases and J by 5 bases, with 11 bases between them. The germline V gene encodes CDR1 SNHLY and CDR2 FYNNEI. The CDR3 loop reads CASSVRGKTEAFF. The CDR3 DNA follows: TGTGCCAGCAGTGTCAGGGGAAAAACTGAAGCTTTCTTT.

This chain links TRBV6-6 with TRBJ1-2, with 8 bases lining up with TRBD1. CDR1 is MNHNY and CDR2 is SVGAGI in the germline V gene (reference sequence). This CDR3 is built from 14 residues. Germline trimming cut 2 bases from V and 4 bases from J; bases unmatched to any gene: 3. CDR3 sequence reads: CASSYPDRGYGYTF. DNA of the CDR3: TGTGCCAGCAGTTACCCCGACAGGGGCTATGGCTACACCTTC.

The chain employs TRBV5-1 and TRBJ1-6; D possibly corresponds to TRBD1 (6 bases). The V end lost 2 bases, the J end lost 8 bases, and 11 bases lay between the germline ends. Germline CDR1 and CDR2: SGHRS and YFSETQ. The CDR3 runs to 14 residues. The CDR3 region is CASSFTGLDSPLHF. CDR3 DNA: TGCGCCAGCAGCTTCACAGGGTTGGATTCACCCCTCCACTTT.

The chain employs TRBV11-3 and TRBJ2-3; TRBD2 matches 14 bases. The junction had 7 bases not matched to a gene; V was cut back by 5 bases and J by 6 bases. The CDR3 is 16 residues long. Per the germline V gene, CDR1 is SGHNT and CDR2 is YENEEA. CDR3 region: CASSVGLAGGPDTQYF. CDR3 bases: TGTGCCAGCAGCGTAGGACTAGCGGGGGGCCCGGATACGCAGTATTTT.

The chain has TRBV6-5 and TRBJ1-2, with 7 bases aligning to TRBD1. The CDR3 covers 15 residues. Trimming took 6 bases from V and 6 from J; bases not matched to a gene: 13. Germline CDR1 is MNHEY and CDR2 is SVGAGI. CDR3 nucleotides: TGTGCCAGCAGGCCTCCGGGACAGAGGAAGGATGGCTACACCTTC. Translating gives CASRPPGQRKDGYTF.

The genes are TRBV12-1 and TRBJ2-1; TRBD2, the table's D call, was not compared with the DNA. TRBV12-1 is shown as a pseudogene. The CDR3 sequence is 16 residues long. The CDR3 here is CASSFAHRGSDNEQFF. CDR3 sequence (DNA): TGTGCCAGCAGCTTTGCGCATCGGGGATCTGACAATGAGCAGTTCTTC.

The chain uses TRBV7-9 and TRBJ1-1, with no clear D. The CDR3 length is 15 residues. The germline CDR1 and CDR2 sequences are SEHNR and FQNEAQ (reference sequence). The V end was cut by 5 bases, the J end by 11 bases, with 24 bases between. The CDR3 is CASSPRLAIALDAFF. In DNA form, the CDR3 reads TGTGCCAGCAGCCCCCGGCTAGCTATAGCATTGGATGCTTTCTTT.

The J gene is TRBJ2-5, the V gene TRBV25-1; D possibly corresponds to TRBD2 (6 bases). Germline V lookup: CDR1 MGHDK, CDR2 SYGVNS. The V gene lost 8 bases and the J gene lost 2 bases, with 24 bases spanning the gap. This CDR3 has 17 residues. The CDR3 spells CASSDWAGRREQETQYF. CDR3 sequence (DNA): TGTGCCAGCTCGGACTGGGCGGGGAGAAGGGAGCAAGAGACCCAGTACTTC.

The CDR3 DNA reads TGTGCCAGCAGTGAAGCCCCGGACAGACAAGAGACCCAGTACTTC. This codes for CASSEAPDRQETQYF. This chain links TRBV2 with TRBJ2-5; D is possibly TRBD1 (6 bases). Germline assignment: CDR1 SNHLY and CDR2 FYNNEI. Trimming took 0 bases from V and 2 from J, leaving 10 bases between them. The CDR3 spans 15 residues.

The gene calls are TRBV2 and TRBJ2-1; TRBD1 matches 9 bases. Germline CDR1 SNHLY, CDR2 FYNNEI. The CDR3 totals 14 residues. Trimming took 6 bases from V and 0 from J; bases not matched to a gene: 0. This CDR3 reads CASRTGGSYNEQFF. Written as DNA, the CDR3 is TGTGCCAGCAGGACAGGGGGCTCCTACAATGAGCAGTTCTTC.

This chain joins TRBV27 and TRBJ2-1; 7 bases are a match to TRBD1. Germline CDR1 is MNHEY and CDR2 is SMNVEV (reference sequence). The length of the CDR3 is 16 residues. Trimming removed 3 bases from V and 6 bases from J; junction bases left unmatched: 11. The CDR3: CASSLGQLVLGNEQFF. The CDR3 DNA follows: TGTGCCAGCAGTTTGGGACAGCTAGTCTTGGGCAATGAGCAGTTCTTC.

This clone was counted at least ten times. The V and J genes are TRBV27 and TRBJ1-5; no clear D. CDR3 length equals 14 residues. V shed 0 bases and J shed 4 bases, with 7 bases lying between them. Germline V gene sequence: CDR1 MNHEY, CDR2 SMNVEV (reference sequence). CDR3 in DNA: TGTGCCAGCAGTTTATCGTGGCAGAATCAGCCCCAGCATTTT. This translates into CASSLSWQNQPQHF.

The chain recombines TRBV19 with TRBJ1-6; 7 nucleotides line up with TRBD1. The CDR3 is made up of 17 amino acids. Unmatched junction bases numbered 10, after V lost 5 bases and J lost 3 bases. The germline V gene has CDR1 LNHDA and CDR2 SQIVND (reference sequence). Written as DNA, the CDR3 is TGTGCCAGTAGTCGCCAGGGGGTAATAAACTATAATTCACCCCTCCACTTT. This translates into CASSRQGVINYNSPLHF.

The chain uses TRBV29-1 and TRBJ1-1; 7 nucleotides align to TRBD1. The CDR3 is 11 residues long. The trim removed 7 bases at V and 5 bases at J, leaving 4 bases unmatched. CDR1 is SQVTM, CDR2 ANQGSEA, per germline. This CDR3 reads CSGDRATEAFF. In nucleotides, the CDR3 is TGCAGCGGCGACAGGGCTACTGAAGCTTTCTTT.

This clone has only a few counts. V usage is TRBV7-2 and J usage is TRBJ1-3; 7 positions match TRBD1. V lost 0 bases, J lost 3 bases, and 8 bases stayed unmatched. Germline CDR1 SGHTA, CDR2 FQGNSA. The CDR3 is 17 amino acids. CDR3: CASSLAGAGGNGNTIYF. CDR3 DNA sequence: TGTGCCAGCAGCTTAGCAGGAGCAGGGGGGAATGGAAACACCATATATTTT.

This clone was detected only a few times. This sequence joins TRBV30 and TRBJ1-4, with 9 bases identical to TRBD1. The CDR3 consists of 13 residues. The V gene's germline CDR1 is GTSNPN and CDR2 SVGIG (reference sequence). J was trimmed by 8 bases and V by 5 bases; bases with no gene match: 6. Written as DNA, the CDR3 is TGTGCCTGGGGGAACAGGGGGCGGGAAAAACTGTTTTTT. Amino acids: CAWGNRGREKLFF. Full variable domain (outside the CDR3, taken from reference TRBV30 and TRBJ1-4): SQTIHQWPATLVQPVGSPLSLECTVEGTSNPNLYWYRQAAGRGLQLLFYSVGIGQISSEVPQNLSASRPQDRQFILSSKKLLLSDSGFYLCAWGNRGREKLFFGSGTQLSVL.

The chain joins TRBV19 to TRBJ1-2; TRBD1 is a possible D gene (5 bases). From germline, CDR1 is LNHDA and CDR2 SQIVND (reference sequence). Trimming removed 6 bases from V and 8 bases from J, with 10 bases in between. This CDR3 is 11 amino acids long. Here the CDR3 DNA reads TGTGCCAGTAGAGAGGCAGGGGGCTACACCTTC. It codes for CASREAGGYTF.

The V and J genes are TRBV28 and TRBJ1-3; D not resolved. The CDR3 is made up of 12 amino acids. From germline, CDR1 is MDHEN and CDR2 SYDVKM. V lost 6 bases and J lost 8, with 11 bases in between. The CDR3 sequence: CASSSRSDTIYF. DNA for the CDR3: TGTGCCAGCAGCTCCCGGTCGGACACCATATATTTT.

The chain has TRBV30 and TRBJ1-5, with 7 bases matching TRBD1. After removal of 7 bases from V and 7 bases from J, the junction contained 13 bases not matched to a gene. The germline gives CDR1 GTSNPN, CDR2 SVGIG (reference sequence). The length of the CDR3 is 14 residues. CDR3: CAYSSGTASQPQHF. The DNA of the CDR3 is TGTGCCTACTCATCCGGGACAGCTAGCCAGCCCCAGCATTTT.

This chain connects TRBV4-1 to TRBJ1-5; 7 bases map to TRBD1. Germline CDR1 and CDR2: MGHRA and YSYEKL. After removal of 3 bases from V and 4 bases from J, the junction contained 12 bases not matched to a gene. The CDR3 has 17 amino acids. Here the CDR3 reads CASSHGTGTEPNQPQHF. CDR3 nucleotides: TGCGCCAGCAGCCACGGGACCGGGACAGAACCTAATCAGCCCCAGCATTTT.

This clone was seen only once. The chain couples TRBV2 to TRBJ1-5; TRBD1 agrees at 10 bases. The germline V gene has CDR1 SNHLY and CDR2 FYNNEI. There are 14 residues in the CDR3. V was pared by 4 bases and J by 7 bases, with 4 bases of the junction left unmatched. This CDR3 reads CASSGTGGSQPQHF. The CDR3 DNA reads TGTGCCAGCAGTGGGACAGGGGGGAGCCAGCCCCAGCATTTT.

This chain joins TRBV2 and TRBJ1-5; D not resolved. Trimming removed 0 bases at V and 13 bases at J, with 7 bases between. The germline gives CDR1 SNHLY, CDR2 FYNNEI. The CDR3 spans 11 residues. CDR3 in DNA: TGTGCCAGCAGTGAAGCCGGCAGGCAGCATTTT. Translation: CASSEAGRQHF. The full variable domain, in which reference TRBV2 and TRBJ1-5 provide the parts outside the CDR3, is EPEVTQTPSHQVTQMGQEVILRCVPISNHLYFYWYRQILGQKVEFLVSFYNNEISEKSEIFDDQFSVERPDGSNFTLKIRSTKLEDSAMYFCASSEAGRQHFGDGTRLSIL.

The chain joins TRBV29-1 to TRBJ1-2; 9 nucleotides line up with TRBD1. The ends lost 7 bases at V and 8 bases at J; junction bases unmatched: 5. Germline V gives CDR1 SQVTM, CDR2 ANQGSEA. The CDR3 covers 11 residues. The CDR3 DNA follows: TGCAGCGGCTGGACAGGGGACGGCTACACCTTC. It is translated as CSGWTGDGYTF. The full variable domain, completed using reference TRBV29-1 and TRBJ1-2, is SAVISQKPSRDICQRGTSLTIQCQVDSQVTMMFWYRQQPGQSLTLIATANQGSEATYESGFVIDKFPISRPNLTFSTLTVSNMSPEDSSIYLCSGWTGDGYTFGSGTRLTVV.

This clone was detected only once. The chain joins TRBV7-9 to TRBJ2-6; 13 nucleotides align to TRBD2. V lost 4 bases, J lost 0 bases, and 6 bases stayed unmatched. Germline V gene data show CDR1 as SEHNR and CDR2 as FQNEAQ (reference sequence). The CDR3 is made up of 19 amino acids. The CDR3 loop is CASSYRLAGGGSGANVLTF. DNA of the CDR3: TGTGCCAGCAGCTACCGACTAGCGGGGGGCGGCTCTGGGGCCAACGTCCTGACTTTC.

The chain carries TRBV28 and TRBJ1-5, with a tentative D call TRBD1 (5 bases). This CDR3 has 15 residues. Looked up from germline, CDR1 is MDHEN and CDR2 is SYDVKM. Trimming removed 2 bases at V and 0 bases at J, with 8 bases between. The CDR3 DNA follows: TGTGCCAGCAGTTTAAGACAGTATAGCAATCAGCCCCAGCATTTT. Protein: CASSLRQYSNQPQHF.

The V and J genes are TRBV11-1 and TRBJ2-5; D not certain. The CDR3 consists of 13 residues. Germline loops: CDR1 SGHAT, CDR2 FQDESV (reference sequence). Trimming shortened V by 1 base and J by 5 bases, and 8 bases separated the two germline ends. This CDR3 reads CASSLVRWETQYF. As DNA, the CDR3 is TGTGCCAGCAGCTTAGTACGGTGGGAGACCCAGTACTTC.

The table lists this clone with a few counts. The rearrangement joins TRBV7-8 to TRBJ1-6; possibly TRBD1 for D (5 bases). Trimming pared 1 base from V and 10 bases from J, leaving 11 bases between. Germline CDR1 SGHVS, CDR2 FQNEAQ. The CDR3 runs to 14 residues. The CDR3 sequence: CASSLVQGFSPLHF. CDR3 DNA sequence: TGTGCCAGCAGCTTAGTTCAGGGCTTCTCACCCCTCCACTTT.